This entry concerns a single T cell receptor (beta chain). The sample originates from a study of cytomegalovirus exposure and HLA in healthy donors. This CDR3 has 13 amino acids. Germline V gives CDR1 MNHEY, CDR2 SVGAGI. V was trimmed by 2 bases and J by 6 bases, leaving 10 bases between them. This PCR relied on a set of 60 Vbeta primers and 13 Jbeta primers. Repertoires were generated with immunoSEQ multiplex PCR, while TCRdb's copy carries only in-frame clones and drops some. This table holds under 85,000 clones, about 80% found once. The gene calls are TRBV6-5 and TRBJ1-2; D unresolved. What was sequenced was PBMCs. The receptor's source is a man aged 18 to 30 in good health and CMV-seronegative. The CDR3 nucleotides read TGTGCCAGCAGTTACGGGGAGACGGATGGCTACACCTTC. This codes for CASSYGETDGYTF.